The entry that follows covers one T cell receptor beta chain sequence. This clonotype was seen at least ten times. No cognate antigen has been identified for it. Base qualities are not provided; no much larger clone lies one nucleotide away. These data originate in a study of CD8 T cells in ankylosing spondylitis (dated by TCRdb to about 2017). Concerning the study at large: The study profiled T cell receptor beta repertoires in healthy donors and ankylosing spondylitis patients to find disease-linked TCR variants. The whole study cohort included 108 healthy donors and roughly 24 ankylosing spondylitis patients. Peripheral blood samples were taken, and synovial fluid was additionally collected from ankylosing spondylitis patients. General findings and caveats noted by the study authors: Blood from ankylosing spondylitis patients appeared to be characterized by a TCR beta motif composed of 7 to 9 highly homologous amino acid variants. A CD8+ phenotype was shown by the disease-linked clones, which were found at relatively low frequencies in peripheral blood. The disease-linked clones were reported as significantly enriched in matched synovial fluid samples from ankylosing spondylitis patients. Some motif variants were previously reported in synovial fluid and blood of reactive arthritis patients, suggesting common disease-initiation mechanisms.

At the junction V is shortened by 4 bases and J by 6 bases, with 9 bases in between. The CDR3 contains 13 residues, cysteine and phenylalanine counted. CDR3 DNA only is kept here, 39 bases in frame from base 1. CDR1 and CDR2, looked up from the germline V gene, are KGHDR and SFDVKD. The sequencer listed for this sample is Illumina HiSeq 2500. Quantitative 5'-RACE with molecular barcodes was the method used to prepare the TCR beta libraries. The authors' pipeline ran thus. Disease-linked TCR variants were identified with a new computational method built on a probabilistic model of VDJ rearrangement. TCRdb handled the public reads itself, with Q25 trimming in fastp and clone calling in MiXCR, and kept productive beta chains. Entries are consolidated by CDR3 protein sequence, retaining the most common genes and DNA. The V and J calls were determined by TCRdb, not by the authors. This sample comprises tens of thousands of distinct CDR3 sequences, approximately 6% of them detected only once. Less than 15% of the sample belongs to the ten largest clones.

The chain uses TRBV24-1 and TRBJ2-4; confidence is insufficient to name the D gene. Input material: blood, either unsorted or a sorted T cell fraction (not recorded which). This TCR came from a male donor with ankylosing spondylitis or in good health (not recorded which). In nucleotides, the sequence is TGTGCCACCAGTGACTCCGGGCGAAACATTCAGTACTTC. Its protein is CATSDSGRNIQYF.